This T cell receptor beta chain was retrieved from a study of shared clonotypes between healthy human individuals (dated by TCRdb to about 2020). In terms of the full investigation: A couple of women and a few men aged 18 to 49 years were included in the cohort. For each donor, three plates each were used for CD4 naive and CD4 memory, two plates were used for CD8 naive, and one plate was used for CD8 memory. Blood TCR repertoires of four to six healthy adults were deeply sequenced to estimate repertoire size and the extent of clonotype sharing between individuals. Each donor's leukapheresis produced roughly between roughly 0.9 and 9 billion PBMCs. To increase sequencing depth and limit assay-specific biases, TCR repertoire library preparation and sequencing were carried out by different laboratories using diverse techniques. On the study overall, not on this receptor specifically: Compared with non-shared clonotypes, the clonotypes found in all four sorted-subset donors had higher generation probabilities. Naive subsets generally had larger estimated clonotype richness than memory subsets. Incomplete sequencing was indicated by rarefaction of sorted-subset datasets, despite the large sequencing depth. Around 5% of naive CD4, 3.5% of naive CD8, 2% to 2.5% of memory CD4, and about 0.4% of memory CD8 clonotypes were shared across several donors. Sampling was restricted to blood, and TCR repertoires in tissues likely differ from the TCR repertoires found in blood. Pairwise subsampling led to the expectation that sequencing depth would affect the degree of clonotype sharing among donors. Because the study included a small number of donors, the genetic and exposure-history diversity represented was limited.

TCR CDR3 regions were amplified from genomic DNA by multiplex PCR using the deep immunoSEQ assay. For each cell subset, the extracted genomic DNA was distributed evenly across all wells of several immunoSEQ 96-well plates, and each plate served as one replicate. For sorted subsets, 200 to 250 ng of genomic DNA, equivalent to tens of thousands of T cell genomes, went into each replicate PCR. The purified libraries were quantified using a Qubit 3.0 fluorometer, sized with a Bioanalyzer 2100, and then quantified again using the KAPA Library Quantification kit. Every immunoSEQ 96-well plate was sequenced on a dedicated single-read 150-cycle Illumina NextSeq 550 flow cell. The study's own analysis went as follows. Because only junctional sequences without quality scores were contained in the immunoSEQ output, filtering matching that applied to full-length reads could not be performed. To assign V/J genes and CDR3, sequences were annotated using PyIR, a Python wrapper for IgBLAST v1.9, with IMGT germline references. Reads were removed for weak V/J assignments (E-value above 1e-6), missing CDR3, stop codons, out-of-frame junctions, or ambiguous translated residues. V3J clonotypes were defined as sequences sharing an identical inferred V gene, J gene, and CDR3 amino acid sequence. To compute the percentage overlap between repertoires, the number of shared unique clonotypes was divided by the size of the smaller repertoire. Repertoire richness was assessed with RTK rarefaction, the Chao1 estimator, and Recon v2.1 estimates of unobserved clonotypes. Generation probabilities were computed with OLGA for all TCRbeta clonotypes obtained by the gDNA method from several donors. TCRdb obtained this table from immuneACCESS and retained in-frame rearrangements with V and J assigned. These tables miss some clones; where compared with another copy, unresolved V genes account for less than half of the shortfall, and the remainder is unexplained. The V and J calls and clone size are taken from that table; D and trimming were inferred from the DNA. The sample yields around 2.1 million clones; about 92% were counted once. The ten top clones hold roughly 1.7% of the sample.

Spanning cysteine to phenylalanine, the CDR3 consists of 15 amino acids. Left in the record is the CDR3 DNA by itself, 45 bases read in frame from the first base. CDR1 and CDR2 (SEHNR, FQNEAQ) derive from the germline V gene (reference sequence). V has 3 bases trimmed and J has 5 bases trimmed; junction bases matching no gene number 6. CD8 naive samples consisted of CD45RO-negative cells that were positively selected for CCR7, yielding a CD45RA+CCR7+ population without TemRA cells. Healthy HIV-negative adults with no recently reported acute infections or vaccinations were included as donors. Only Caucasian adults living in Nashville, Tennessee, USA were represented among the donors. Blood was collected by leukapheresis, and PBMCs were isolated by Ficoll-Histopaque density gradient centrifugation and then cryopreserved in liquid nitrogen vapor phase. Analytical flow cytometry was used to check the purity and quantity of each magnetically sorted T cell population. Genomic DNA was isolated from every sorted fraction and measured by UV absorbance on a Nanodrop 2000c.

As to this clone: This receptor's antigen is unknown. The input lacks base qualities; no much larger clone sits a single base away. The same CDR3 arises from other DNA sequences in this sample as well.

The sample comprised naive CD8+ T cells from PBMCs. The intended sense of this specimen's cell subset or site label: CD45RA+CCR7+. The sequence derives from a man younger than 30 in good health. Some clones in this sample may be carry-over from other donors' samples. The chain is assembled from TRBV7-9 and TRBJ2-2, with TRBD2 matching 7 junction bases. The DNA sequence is TGTGCCAGCAGCTTGGGCGGGAGTGGTACCGGGGAGCTGTTTTTT. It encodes CASSLGGSGTGELFF.